These 18 T cell receptor beta chains were sequenced from one sample in a study of blood T cell repertoires in COVID-19. The repertoire was sequenced with immunoSEQ multiplex PCR; TCRdb's copy has only in-frame clones and lacks some. The data show 380,000 or so clones, with more than 80% seen just once and more than 1% held by the top ten. The sample was peripheral blood. These receptor sequences come from a man aged 35 to 55 with acute or convalescent COVID-19.

The J gene is TRBJ1-2, the V gene TRBV28; TRBD1 aligns across 7 bases. V lost 3 bases, J lost 4 bases, and 8 bases stayed unmatched. The germline V gene has CDR1 MDHEN and CDR2 SYDVKM. There are 15 residues in the CDR3. DNA of the CDR3: TGTGCCAGCAGTTTCCCCCCCACAGGGGCCTATGGCTACACCTTC. Its translation: CASSFPPTGAYGYTF.

The gene calls are TRBV18 and TRBJ2-3, with 11 bases matching TRBD2. V dropped 1 base and J dropped 2; count of bases not matched to a gene: 5. This CDR3 comprises 17 residues. The germline CDR1 and CDR2 sequences are KGHSH and LQKENI. The CDR3 region has the DNA TGTGCCAGCTCACCACTTGAACTAGCGGGGGTCACAGATACGCAGTATTTT. It specifies CASSPLELAGVTDTQYF.

This chain links TRBV4-1 with TRBJ1-6; TRBD1 aligns across 7 bases. Germline V CDR1 and CDR2: MGHRA, YSYEKL. This CDR3 has 17 amino acids. The junction had 9 bases not matched to a gene; V was cut back by 1 base and J by 6 bases. In DNA, the CDR3 is TGCGCCAGCAGCCAAGGGACACAGGGGAGGCCTAATTCACCCCTCCACTTT. Its protein is CASSQGTQGRPNSPLHF.

The chain combines TRBV4-2 with TRBJ2-5, with 8 bases lining up with TRBD2. Trimming cost V 7 bases and J 5 bases; bases outside gene matches: 15. The CDR3 spans 16 residues. Per the germline V gene, CDR1 is LGHNA and CDR2 is YNFKEQ. CDR3 protein: CASTPGRAGEVETQYF. The CDR3 DNA reads as TGTGCCAGCACCCCCGGGAGAGCGGGAGAGGTGGAGACCCAGTACTTC.

This chain joins TRBV6-6 and TRBJ1-3; possibly TRBD1 for D (5 bases). This CDR3 contains 15 residues. Trimming pared 4 bases from V and 2 bases from J, leaving 12 bases between. Germline CDR1 reads MNHNY; CDR2 reads SVGAGI (reference sequence). CDR3 sequence (DNA): TGTGCCAGCAGTTTAGCAGGGAAGGCTGGAAACACCATATATTTT. Its translation: CASSLAGKAGNTIYF.

The chain has TRBV12-3 or TRBV12-4 and TRBJ2-3; D is unresolved. The V end lost 3 bases, the J end lost 6 bases, and 7 bases lay between the germline ends. The CDR3 length is 12 residues. CDR3 coding DNA: TGTGCCAGCAGTTTCGTTCTGGATACGCAGTATTTT. Residues: CASSFVLDTQYF.

The chain combines TRBV7-6 with TRBJ2-3; tentatively, D is TRBD2 (6 bases). V was clipped by 5 bases and J by 2 bases, with 17 bases between them. The germline V gene encodes CDR1 SGHVS and CDR2 FNYEAQ. The CDR3 is 16 amino acids. DNA of the CDR3: TGTGCCAGCAGCGCGCCGGGACTCGGAACCACAGATACGCAGTATTTT. Its translation is CASSAPGLGTTDTQYF. Full variable domain (outside the CDR3, taken from reference TRBV7-6 and TRBJ2-3): GAGVSQSPRYKVTKRGQDVALRCDPISGHVSLYWYRQALGQGPEFLTYFNYEAQQDKSGLPNDRFSAERPEGSISTLTIQRTEQRDSAMYRCASSAPGLGTTDTQYFGPGTRLTVL.

This sequence joins TRBV27 and TRBJ2-7; D gene ambiguous. The germline gives CDR1 MNHEY, CDR2 SMNVEV (reference sequence). This CDR3 is built from 13 residues. V was clipped by 5 bases and J by 5 bases, with 13 bases between them. The CDR3 reads CASSPTPPDEQYF. The CDR3 DNA follows: TGTGCCAGCAGTCCCACCCCACCGGACGAGCAGTACTTC.

The V gene is TRBV12-5, the J gene TRBJ2-6, with D possibly TRBD1 on 6 matching bases. Trimming pared 6 bases from V and 4 bases from J, leaving 13 bases between. CDR1 is LGHNT, CDR2 FRNRAP, per germline. The CDR3 contains 15 residues. CDR3 DNA sequence: TGTGCTAGTGGCCGAGCAGGGGCCGGGGCCAACGTCCTGACTTTC. Translated, it gives CASGRAGAGANVLTF. Looking up the rest from reference TRBV12-5 and TRBJ2-6 gives the full variable domain: DARVTQTPRHKVTEMGQEVTMRCQPILGHNTVFWYRQTMMQGLELLAYFRNRAPLDDSGMPKDRFSAEMPDATLATLKIQPSEPRDSAVYFCASGRAGAGANVLTFGAGSRLTVL.

CDR3 sequence reads: CASSQDLGYTF. DNA of the CDR3: TGCGCCAGCAGCCAAGATCTAGGCTACACCTTC. The J gene is TRBJ1-2, the V gene TRBV4-1; D not certain. The germline V gene has CDR1 MGHRA and CDR2 YSYEKL. V was shortened by 0 bases and J by 8 bases, with 4 bases between the two germline ends. The CDR3 has 11 amino acids.

This clone was counted a few times. The gene calls are TRBV7-8 and TRBJ1-3; perhaps TRBD1 as D (6 bases). CDR1 is SGHVS and CDR2 is FQNEAQ in the germline V gene. This CDR3 comprises 15 residues. Trimming pared 6 bases from V and 0 bases from J, leaving 12 bases between. DNA for the CDR3: TGTGCCAGCAGACCCGACAGGAGCTCTGGAAACACCATATATTTT. Protein product: CASRPDRSSGNTIYF. The entire variable domain, with the rest obtained from reference TRBV7-8 and TRBJ1-3, is as follows: GAGVSQSPRYKVAKRGQDVALRCDPISGHVSLFWYQQALGQGPEFLTYFQNEAQLDKSGLPSDRFFAERPEGSVSTLKIQRTQQEDSAVYLCASRPDRSSGNTIYFGEGSWLTVV.

CDR3 protein: CASSDHATVSGNTIYF. The DNA of the CDR3 is TGTGCCAGCAGTGACCATGCTACCGTCTCTGGAAACACCATATATTTT. This chain links TRBV2 with TRBJ1-3, with D hard to call. This CDR3 contains 16 residues. Germline V gene sequence: CDR1 SNHLY, CDR2 FYNNEI. Deletions cut 3 bases from V and 0 bases from J, with 12 bases between. Full variable domain (remainder filled in from reference TRBV2 and TRBJ1-3): EPEVTQTPSHQVTQMGQEVILRCVPISNHLYFYWYRQILGQKVEFLVSFYNNEISEKSEIFDDQFSVERPDGSNFTLKIRSTKLEDSAMYFCASSDHATVSGNTIYFGEGSWLTVV.

The chain uses TRBV28 and TRBJ2-3; 10 positions match TRBD2. The CDR3 loop spans 16 amino acids. Germline V lookup: CDR1 MDHEN, CDR2 SYDVKM. Germline trimming cut 4 bases from V and 0 bases from J; bases unmatched to any gene: 4. CDR3 sequence reads: CASSYLAGESTDTQYF. The CDR3 nucleotides read TGTGCCAGCAGTTATCTAGCGGGGGAGAGCACAGATACGCAGTATTTT.

The chain uses TRBV28 and TRBJ2-3; D perhaps matches TRBD2 (7 bases). The CDR3 extends over 14 amino acids. From germline, CDR1 is MDHEN and CDR2 SYDVKM. Trimming removed 5 bases from V and 8 bases from J, with 17 bases in between. In DNA, the CDR3 is TGTGCCAGCAGTCCCGAGGGGGGGCGAGGTACGCAGTATTTT. Protein sequence: CASSPEGGRGTQYF.

V and J are TRBV4-1 and TRBJ1-2, with a weak D call TRBD1 (5 bases). Per the germline V gene, CDR1 is MGHRA and CDR2 is YSYEKL. V lost 1 base and J lost 4, with 19 bases in between. CDR3 length equals 17 residues. The DNA for the CDR3 is TGCGCCAGCAGCCAAGGGCCGACAGTTAGGCTCCTCTATGGCTACACCTTC. Translating it yields CASSQGPTVRLLYGYTF.

The chain is built from TRBV5-1 and TRBJ1-6; D uncertain. Germline CDR1 and CDR2: SGHRS and YFSETQ. V dropped 8 bases and J dropped 7 bases, with 7 bases sitting between them. The CDR3 runs to 11 residues. CDR3 loop: CASGENSPLHF. CDR3 DNA sequence: TGCGCCAGTGGGGAGAATTCACCCCTCCACTTT.

V usage is TRBV2 and J usage is TRBJ2-3; D may be TRBD2 (6 bases). Trimming shortened V by 4 bases and J by 3 bases, and 14 bases separated the two germline ends. The CDR3 extends over 15 amino acids. Germline V lookup: CDR1 SNHLY, CDR2 FYNNEI. The CDR3 protein is CASSVGRGGTDTQYF. As DNA, the CDR3 is TGTGCCAGCAGTGTCGGGCGGGGAGGAACAGATACGCAGTATTTT.

CDR3 protein: CATSDEYQETQYF. The CDR3 DNA follows: TGTGCCACCAGTGACGAGTACCAAGAGACCCAGTACTTC. V usage is TRBV24-1 and J usage is TRBJ2-5; D gene uncertain. V lost 4 bases, J lost 0 bases, and 5 bases lay in between. Germline V gives CDR1 KGHDR, CDR2 SFDVKD. The CDR3 totals 13 residues.